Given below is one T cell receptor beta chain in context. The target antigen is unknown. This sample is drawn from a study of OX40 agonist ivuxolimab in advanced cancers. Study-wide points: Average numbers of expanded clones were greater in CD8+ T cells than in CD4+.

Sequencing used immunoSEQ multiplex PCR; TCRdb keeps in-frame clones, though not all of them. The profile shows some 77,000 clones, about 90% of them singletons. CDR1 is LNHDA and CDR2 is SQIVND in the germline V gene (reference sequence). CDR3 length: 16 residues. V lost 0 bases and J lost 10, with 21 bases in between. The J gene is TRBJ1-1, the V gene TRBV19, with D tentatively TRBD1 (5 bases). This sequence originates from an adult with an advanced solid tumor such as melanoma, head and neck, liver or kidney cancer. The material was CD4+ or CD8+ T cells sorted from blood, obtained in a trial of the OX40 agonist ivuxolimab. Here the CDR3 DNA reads TGTGCCAGTAGTATAGATCTTGGGGGAGGGTCGGATGGAGCTTTCTTT. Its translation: CASSIDLGGGSDGAFF.